This TCR beta chain emerged from a study of CD8 T cells in Susac syndrome. Study-wide findings and caveats: Clonal expansion was not observed in the Susac syndrome CD4+ T cell repertoires.

Sequencing of TCR beta covered CD8+ and CD4+ T cells obtained from blood. The TEMRA cells underwent FACS enrichment, while the CD8+ and CD4+ T cells underwent negative isolation. Remarks on this clonotype: Its antigen is currently unknown.

It was with random hexamers that 0.5 to 1 ug RNA was reverse transcribed. The CDR3 of TCR beta was amplified by immunoSEQ multiplex PCR across 54 Vbeta and 13 Jbeta. TCRdb used MiXCR to reprocess the immunoSEQ multiplex PCR reads, holding one entry per CDR3 protein. The sample holds some 200,000 distinct CDR3 sequences, about 94% seen once. The clonotype comes from a human donor with Susac syndrome. Sequencing was done on a sample of CD4+ T cells from PBMCs.

The CDR3 DNA reads TGTGCCAGCAGCTTAGATGCGACAGGGGGCGATGAAAAACTGTTTTTT. This sequence encodes CASSLDATGGDEKLFF. This sequence joins TRBV7-9 and TRBJ1-4, with 10 bases fitting TRBD1. CDR3 length equals 16 residues. Looked up from germline, CDR1 is SEHNR and CDR2 is FQNEAQ (reference sequence). Losses at the gene ends were 1 base for V and 6 bases for J; bases not matched to a gene: 5.